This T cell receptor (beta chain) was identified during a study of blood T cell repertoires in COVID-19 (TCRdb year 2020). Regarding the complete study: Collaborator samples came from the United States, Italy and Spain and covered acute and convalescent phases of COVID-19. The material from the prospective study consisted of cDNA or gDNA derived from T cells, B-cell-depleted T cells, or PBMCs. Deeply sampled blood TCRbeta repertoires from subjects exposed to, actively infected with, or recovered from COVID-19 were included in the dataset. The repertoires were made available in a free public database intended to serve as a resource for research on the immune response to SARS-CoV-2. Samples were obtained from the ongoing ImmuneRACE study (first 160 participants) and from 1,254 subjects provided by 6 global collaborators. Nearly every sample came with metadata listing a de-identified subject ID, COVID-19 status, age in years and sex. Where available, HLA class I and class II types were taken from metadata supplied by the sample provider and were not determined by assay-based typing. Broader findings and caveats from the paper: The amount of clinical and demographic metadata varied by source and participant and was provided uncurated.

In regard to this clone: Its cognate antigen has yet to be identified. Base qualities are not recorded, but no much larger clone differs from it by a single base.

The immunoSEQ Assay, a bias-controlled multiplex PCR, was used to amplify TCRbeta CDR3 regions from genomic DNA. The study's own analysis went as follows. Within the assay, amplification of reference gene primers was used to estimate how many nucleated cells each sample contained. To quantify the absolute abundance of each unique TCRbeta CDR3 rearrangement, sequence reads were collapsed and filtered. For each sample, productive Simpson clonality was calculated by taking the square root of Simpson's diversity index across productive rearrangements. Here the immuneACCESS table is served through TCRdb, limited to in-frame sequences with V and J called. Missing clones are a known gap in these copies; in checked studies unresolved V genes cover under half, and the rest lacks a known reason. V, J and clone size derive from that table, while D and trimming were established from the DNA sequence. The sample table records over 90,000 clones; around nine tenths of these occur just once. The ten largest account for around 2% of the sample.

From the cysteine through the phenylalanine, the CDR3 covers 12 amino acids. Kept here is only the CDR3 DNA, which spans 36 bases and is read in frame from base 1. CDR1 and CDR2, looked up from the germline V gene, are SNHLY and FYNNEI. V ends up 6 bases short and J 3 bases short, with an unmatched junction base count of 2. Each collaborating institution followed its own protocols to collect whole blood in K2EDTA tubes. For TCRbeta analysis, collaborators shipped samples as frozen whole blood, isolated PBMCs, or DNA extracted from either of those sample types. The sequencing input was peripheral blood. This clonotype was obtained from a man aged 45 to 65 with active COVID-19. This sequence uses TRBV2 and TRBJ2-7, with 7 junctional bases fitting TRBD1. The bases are TGTGCCAGCAGGGGGGACAGCTACGAGCAGTACTTC. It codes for CASRGDSYEQYF.